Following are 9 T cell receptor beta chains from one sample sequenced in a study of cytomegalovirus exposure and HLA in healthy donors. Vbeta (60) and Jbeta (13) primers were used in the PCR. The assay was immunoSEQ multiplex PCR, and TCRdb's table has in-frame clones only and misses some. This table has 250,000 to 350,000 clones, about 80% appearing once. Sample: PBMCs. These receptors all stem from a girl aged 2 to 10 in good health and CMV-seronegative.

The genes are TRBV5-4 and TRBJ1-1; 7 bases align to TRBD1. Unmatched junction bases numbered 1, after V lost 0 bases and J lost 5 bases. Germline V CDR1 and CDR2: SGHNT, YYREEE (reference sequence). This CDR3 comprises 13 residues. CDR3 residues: CASSLEGATEAFF. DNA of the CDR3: TGTGCCAGCAGCTTGGAGGGGGCGACTGAAGCTTTCTTT.

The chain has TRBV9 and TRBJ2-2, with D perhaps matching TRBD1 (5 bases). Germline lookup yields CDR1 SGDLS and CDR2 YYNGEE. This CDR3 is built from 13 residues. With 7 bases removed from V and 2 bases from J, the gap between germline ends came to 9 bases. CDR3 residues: CASRQGNTGELFF. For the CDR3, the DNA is TGTGCCAGCCGGCAGGGAAACACCGGGGAGCTGTTTTTT.

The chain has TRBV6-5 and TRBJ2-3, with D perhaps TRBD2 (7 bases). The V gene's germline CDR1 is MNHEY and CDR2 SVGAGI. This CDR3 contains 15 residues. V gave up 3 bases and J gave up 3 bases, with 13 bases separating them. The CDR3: CASSYGGAYTDTQYF. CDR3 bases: TGTGCCAGCAGTTATGGGGGGGCCTATACAGATACGCAGTATTTT.

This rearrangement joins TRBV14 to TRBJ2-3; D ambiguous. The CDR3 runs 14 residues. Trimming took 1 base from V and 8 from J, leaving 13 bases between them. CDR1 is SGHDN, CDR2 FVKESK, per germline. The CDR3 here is CASSQVGGSGTQYF. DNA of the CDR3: TGTGCCAGCAGCCAAGTCGGCGGTTCTGGTACGCAGTATTTT.

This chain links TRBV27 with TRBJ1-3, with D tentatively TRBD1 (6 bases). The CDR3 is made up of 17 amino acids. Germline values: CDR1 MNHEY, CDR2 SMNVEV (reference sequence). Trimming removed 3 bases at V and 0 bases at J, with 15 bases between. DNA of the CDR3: TGTGCCAGCAGTTTTACAGGGCCGGCATTCTCTGGAAACACCATATATTTT. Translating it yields CASSFTGPAFSGNTIYF.

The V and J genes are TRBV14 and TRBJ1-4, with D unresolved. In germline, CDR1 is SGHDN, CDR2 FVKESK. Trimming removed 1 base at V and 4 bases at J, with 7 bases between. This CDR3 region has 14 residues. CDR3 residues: CASSQVQLNEKLFF. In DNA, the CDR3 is TGTGCCAGCAGCCAAGTACAGCTTAATGAAAAACTGTTTTTT.

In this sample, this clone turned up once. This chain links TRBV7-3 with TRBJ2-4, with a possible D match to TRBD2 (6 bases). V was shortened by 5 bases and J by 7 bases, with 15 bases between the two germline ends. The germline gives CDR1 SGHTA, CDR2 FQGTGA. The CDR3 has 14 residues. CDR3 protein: CASSPSSGGNIQYF. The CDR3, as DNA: TGTGCCAGCAGCCCTTCTTCTGGGGGGAACATTCAGTACTTC. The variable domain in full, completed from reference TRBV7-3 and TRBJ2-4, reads GAGVSQTPSNKVTEKGKYVELRCDPISGHTALYWYRQSLGQGPEFLIYFQGTGAADDSGLPNDRFFAVRPEGSVSTLKIQRTERGDSAVYLCASSPSSGGNIQYFGAGTRLSVL.

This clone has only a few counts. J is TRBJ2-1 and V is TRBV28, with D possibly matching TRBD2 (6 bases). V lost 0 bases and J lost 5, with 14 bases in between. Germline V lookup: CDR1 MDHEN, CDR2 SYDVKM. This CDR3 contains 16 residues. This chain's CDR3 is CASSLWGRRSDNEQFF. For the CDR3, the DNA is TGTGCCAGCAGTTTATGGGGGAGGAGGTCAGACAATGAGCAGTTCTTC.

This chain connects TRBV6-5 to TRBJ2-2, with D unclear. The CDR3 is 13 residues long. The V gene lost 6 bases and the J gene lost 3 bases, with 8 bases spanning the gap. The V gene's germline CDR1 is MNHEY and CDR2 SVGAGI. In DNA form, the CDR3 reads TGTGCCAGCAGCCTACCATACACCGGGGAGCTGTTTTTT. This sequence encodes CASSLPYTGELFF.